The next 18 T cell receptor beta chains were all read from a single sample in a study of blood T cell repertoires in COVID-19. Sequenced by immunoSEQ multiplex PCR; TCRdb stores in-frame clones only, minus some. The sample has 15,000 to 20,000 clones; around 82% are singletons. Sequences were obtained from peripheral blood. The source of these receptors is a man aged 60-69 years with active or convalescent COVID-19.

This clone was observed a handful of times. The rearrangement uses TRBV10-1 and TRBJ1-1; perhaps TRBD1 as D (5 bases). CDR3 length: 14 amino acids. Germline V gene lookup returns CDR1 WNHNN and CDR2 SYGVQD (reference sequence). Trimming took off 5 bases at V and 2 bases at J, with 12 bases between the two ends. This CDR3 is CASSSPTDNTEAFF. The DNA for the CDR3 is TGCGCCAGCAGTTCCCCGACAGATAACACTGAAGCTTTCTTT.

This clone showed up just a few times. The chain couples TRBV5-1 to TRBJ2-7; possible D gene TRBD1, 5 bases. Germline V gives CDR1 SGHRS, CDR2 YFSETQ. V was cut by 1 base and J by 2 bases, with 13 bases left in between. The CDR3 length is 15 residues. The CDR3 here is CASSLWAGQTYEQYF. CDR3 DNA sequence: TGCGCCAGCAGCTTGTGGGCAGGGCAAACCTACGAGCAGTACTTC.

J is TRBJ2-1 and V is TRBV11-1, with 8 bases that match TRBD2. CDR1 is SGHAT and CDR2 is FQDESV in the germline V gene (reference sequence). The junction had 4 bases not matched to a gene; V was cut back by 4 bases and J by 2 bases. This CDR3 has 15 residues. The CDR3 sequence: CASSSTGLAYNEQFF. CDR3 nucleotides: TGTGCCAGCAGCTCCACGGGACTAGCCTACAATGAGCAGTTCTTC.

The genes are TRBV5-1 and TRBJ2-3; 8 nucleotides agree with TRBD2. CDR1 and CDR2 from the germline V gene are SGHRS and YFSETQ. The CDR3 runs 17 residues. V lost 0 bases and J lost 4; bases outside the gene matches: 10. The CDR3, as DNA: TGCGCCAGCAGCTTGGCTATCTCGGGAGGGAGGTCAGATACGCAGTATTTT. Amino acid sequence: CASSLAISGGRSDTQYF.

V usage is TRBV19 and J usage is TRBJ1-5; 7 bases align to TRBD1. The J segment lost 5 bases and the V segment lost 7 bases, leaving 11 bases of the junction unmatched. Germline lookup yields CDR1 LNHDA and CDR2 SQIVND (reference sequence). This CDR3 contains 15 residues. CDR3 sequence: CASTSRDRNHQPQHF. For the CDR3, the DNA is TGTGCCAGTACCTCACGGGACAGAAATCATCAGCCCCAGCATTTT. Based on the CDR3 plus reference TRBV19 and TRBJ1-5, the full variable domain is DGGITQSPKYLFRKEGQNVTLSCEQNLNHDAMYWYRQDPGQGLRLIYYSQIVNDFQKGDIAEGYSVSREKKESFPLTVTSAQKNPTAFYLCASTSRDRNHQPQHFGDGTRLSIL.

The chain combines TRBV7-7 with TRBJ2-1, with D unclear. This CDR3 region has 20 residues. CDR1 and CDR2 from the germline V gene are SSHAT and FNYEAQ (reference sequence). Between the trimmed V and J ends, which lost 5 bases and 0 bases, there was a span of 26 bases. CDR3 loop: CASSPQSYGAELNSYNEQFF. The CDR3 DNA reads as TGTGCCAGCAGCCCCCAAAGTTATGGCGCGGAACTCAACTCCTACAATGAGCAGTTCTTC. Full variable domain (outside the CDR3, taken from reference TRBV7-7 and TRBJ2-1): GAGVSQSPRYKVTKRGQDVTLRCDPISSHATLYWYQQALGQGPEFLTYFNYEAQPDKSGLPSDRFSAERPEGSISTLTIQRTEQRDSAMYRCASSPQSYGAELNSYNEQFFGPGTRLTVL.

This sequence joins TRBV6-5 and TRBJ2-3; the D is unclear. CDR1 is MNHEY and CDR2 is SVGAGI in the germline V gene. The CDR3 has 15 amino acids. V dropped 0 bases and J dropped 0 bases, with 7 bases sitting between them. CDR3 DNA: TGTGCCAGCAGTTACTCGGTCAGGAGCACAGATACGCAGTATTTT. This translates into CASSYSVRSTDTQYF.

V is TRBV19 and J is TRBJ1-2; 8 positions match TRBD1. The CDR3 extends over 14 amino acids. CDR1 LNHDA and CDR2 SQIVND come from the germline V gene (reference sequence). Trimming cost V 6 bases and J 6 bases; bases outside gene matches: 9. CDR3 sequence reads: CASRTDRARHGYTF. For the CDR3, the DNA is TGTGCCAGTAGGACGGACAGGGCGAGGCATGGCTACACCTTC.

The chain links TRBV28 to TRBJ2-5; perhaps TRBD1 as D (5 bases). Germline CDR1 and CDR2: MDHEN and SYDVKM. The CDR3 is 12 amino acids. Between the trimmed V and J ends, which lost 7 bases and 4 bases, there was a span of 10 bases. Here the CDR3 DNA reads TGTGCCAGCACAGGGCCGCGAGAGACCCAGTACTTC. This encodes CASTGPRETQYF.

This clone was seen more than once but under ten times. CDR3 in amino acids: CASSYGQDTDTQYF. In DNA, the CDR3 is TGCGCCAGCAGCTACGGACAGGACACAGATACGCAGTATTTT. The rearrangement links TRBV5-1 to TRBJ2-3; TRBD1 matches at 7 bases. CDR3 length: 14 amino acids. Germline loops: CDR1 SGHRS, CDR2 YFSETQ. The V segment lost 3 bases and the J segment 2 bases; nucleotides outside the gene matches: 3.

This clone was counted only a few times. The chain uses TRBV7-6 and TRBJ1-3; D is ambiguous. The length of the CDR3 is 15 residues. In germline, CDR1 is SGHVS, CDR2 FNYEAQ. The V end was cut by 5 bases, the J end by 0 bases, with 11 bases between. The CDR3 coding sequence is TGTGCCAGCAGCCCAGGATCTGGCTCTGGAAACACCATATATTTT. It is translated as CASSPGSGSGNTIYF.

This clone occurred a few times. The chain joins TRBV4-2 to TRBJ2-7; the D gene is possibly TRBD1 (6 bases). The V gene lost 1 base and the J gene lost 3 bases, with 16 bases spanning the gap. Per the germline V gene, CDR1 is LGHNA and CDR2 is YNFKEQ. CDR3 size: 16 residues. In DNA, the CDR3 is TGTGCCAGCAGCCAAGGGGTGAACAGGGAGTTCTACGAGCAGTACTTC. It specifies CASSQGVNREFYEQYF.

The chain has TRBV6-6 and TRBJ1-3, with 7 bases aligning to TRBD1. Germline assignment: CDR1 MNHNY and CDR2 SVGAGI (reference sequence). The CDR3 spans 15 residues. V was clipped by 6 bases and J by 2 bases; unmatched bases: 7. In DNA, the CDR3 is TGTGCCAGCAGCCTTACAGGGGTGACTGGAAACACCATATATTTT. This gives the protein CASSLTGVTGNTIYF.

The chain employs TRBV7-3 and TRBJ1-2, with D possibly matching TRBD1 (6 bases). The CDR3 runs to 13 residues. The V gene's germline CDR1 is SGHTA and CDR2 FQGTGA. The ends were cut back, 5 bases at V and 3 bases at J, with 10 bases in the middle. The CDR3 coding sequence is TGTGCCAGCAGCCCGACAGGTCACTATGGCTACACCTTC. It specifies CASSPTGHYGYTF.

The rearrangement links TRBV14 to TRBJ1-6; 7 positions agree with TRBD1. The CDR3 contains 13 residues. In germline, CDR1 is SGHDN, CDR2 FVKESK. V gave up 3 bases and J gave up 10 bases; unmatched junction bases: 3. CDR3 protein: CASSHGTVSPLHF. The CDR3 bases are TGTGCCAGCAGCCACGGGACAGTCTCACCCCTCCACTTT.

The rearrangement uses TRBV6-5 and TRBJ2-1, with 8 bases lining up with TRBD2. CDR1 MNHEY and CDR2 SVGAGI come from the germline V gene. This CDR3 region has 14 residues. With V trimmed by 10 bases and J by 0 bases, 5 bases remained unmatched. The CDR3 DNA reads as TGTGCCACCGATAGCGGGACCTCCTACAATGAGCAGTTCTTC. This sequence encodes CATDSGTSYNEQFF.

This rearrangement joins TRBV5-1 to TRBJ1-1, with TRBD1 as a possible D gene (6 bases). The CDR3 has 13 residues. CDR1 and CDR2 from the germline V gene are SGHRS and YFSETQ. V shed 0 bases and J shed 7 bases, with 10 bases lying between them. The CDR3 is CASSLGGGNEAFF. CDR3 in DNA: TGCGCCAGCAGCTTGGGAGGGGGAAATGAAGCTTTCTTT.

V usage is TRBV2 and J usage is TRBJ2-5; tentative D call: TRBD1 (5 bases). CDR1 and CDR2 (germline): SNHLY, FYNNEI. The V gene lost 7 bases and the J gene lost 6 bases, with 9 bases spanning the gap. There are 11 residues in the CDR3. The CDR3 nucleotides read TGTGCCAGCACAGGGAAGCAGACCCAGTACTTC. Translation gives CASTGKQTQYF.